These 9 T cell receptor beta chains originate from one sample sequenced in a study of cytomegalovirus exposure and HLA in healthy donors. In the PCR, 60 Vbeta and 13 Jbeta primers were used. The data were produced by immunoSEQ multiplex PCR, yet TCRdb's version contains in-frame clones alone and is incomplete. This table has about 190,000 clones, more than 75% appearing once. Sequenced: PBMCs. The source is a man aged 30-40 years in good health and CMV-seronegative.

The gene calls are TRBV7-6 and TRBJ1-1, with D possibly being TRBD1 (5 bases). The CDR3 sequence is 16 residues long. Germline CDR1 reads SGHVS; CDR2 reads FNYEAQ. Trimming removed 1 base at V and 3 bases at J, with 15 bases between. CDR3 coding DNA: TGTGCCAGCAGCTTAGGGCGGGGCGAGGGCTACACTGAAGCTTTCTTT. Its protein product is CASSLGRGEGYTEAFF. Filled out from reference TRBV7-6 and TRBJ1-1, the complete variable domain reads GAGVSQSPRYKVTKRGQDVALRCDPISGHVSLYWYRQALGQGPEFLTYFNYEAQQDKSGLPNDRFSAERPEGSISTLTIQRTEQRDSAMYRCASSLGRGEGYTEAFFGQGTRLTVV.

The rearrangement uses TRBV7-9 and TRBJ1-4, with 7 bases lining up with TRBD1. The V gene end was trimmed by 5 bases and the J gene end by 7 bases; junction bases not matched to a gene: 10. Per the germline V gene, CDR1 is SEHNR and CDR2 is FQNEAQ (reference sequence). The CDR3 is 15 residues long. CDR3 DNA: TGTGCCAGCAGCGCCAGGGGGTCTTGGGTTGAAAAACTGTTTTTT. It is translated as CASSARGSWVEKLFF.

The gene calls are TRBV27 and TRBJ2-7, with TRBD2 matching 12 bases. CDR1 MNHEY and CDR2 SMNVEV come from the germline V gene (reference sequence). The CDR3 totals 15 residues. Trimming cost V 5 bases and J 6 bases; bases outside gene matches: 8. CDR3 amino acids: CASSMLAGGRAEQYF. DNA of the CDR3: TGTGCCAGCAGTATGCTAGCGGGGGGGCGAGCCGAGCAGTACTTC.

The chain carries TRBV2 and TRBJ2-5, with 13 bases matching TRBD2. The J segment lost 5 bases and the V segment lost 6 bases, leaving 12 bases of the junction unmatched. Germline CDR1 SNHLY, CDR2 FYNNEI. This CDR3 has 17 residues. DNA for the CDR3: TGTGCCAGCAGCTTAGGACTAGCGGGGGCCTACCGGGAGACCCAGTACTTC. Encoded protein: CASSLGLAGAYRETQYF.

The chain links TRBV18 to TRBJ2-7; 7 nucleotides match TRBD2. Germline values: CDR1 KGHSH, CDR2 LQKENI. V dropped 1 base and J dropped 4; count of bases not matched to a gene: 10. The CDR3 is made up of 16 amino acids. Here the CDR3 DNA reads TGTGCCAGCTCACCACGGGGGGGGAGGCCGGAATACGAGCAGTACTTC. Its protein product is CASSPRGGRPEYEQYF.

The J gene is TRBJ1-3, the V gene TRBV5-1, with 7 positions matching TRBD1. This CDR3 region has 14 residues. Germline lookup yields CDR1 SGHRS and CDR2 YFSETQ. J gave up 2 bases and V 5 bases, and 4 bases lay outside the gene matches. CDR3 in amino acids: CASRLGTAGNTIYF. The DNA for the CDR3 is TGCGCCAGCAGATTAGGGACAGCTGGAAACACCATATATTTT.

The V call is TRBV7-2, the J call TRBJ1-2, with 10 nucleotides matching TRBD1. After removal of 5 bases from V and 2 bases from J, the junction contained 8 bases not matched to a gene. The CDR3 spans 16 residues. The germline V gene encodes CDR1 SGHTA and CDR2 FQGNSA. The CDR3 sequence: CASSRDRGSGNYGYTF. The CDR3 DNA reads TGTGCCAGCAGCAGGGACAGGGGATCCGGGAACTATGGCTACACCTTC.

This clone was detected a few times. V gene TRBV14 combines with J gene TRBJ1-4, with 11 nucleotides matching TRBD1. The germline V gene has CDR1 SGHDN and CDR2 FVKESK. The V gene end was trimmed by 4 bases and the J gene end by 7 bases; junction bases not matched to a gene: 2. The CDR3 loop spans 14 amino acids. CDR3 amino acids: CASSPGQGVEKLFF. CDR3 sequence (DNA): TGTGCCAGCAGCCCGGGACAGGGGGTTGAAAAACTGTTTTTT.

This chain connects TRBV19 to TRBJ2-5; 7 bases align to TRBD2. J gave up 5 bases and V 10 bases, and 7 bases lay outside the gene matches. The length of the CDR3 is 12 residues. In germline, CDR1 is LNHDA, CDR2 SQIVND (reference sequence). The CDR3 here is CATWGGEETQYF. The CDR3 nucleotides read TGTGCCACCTGGGGGGGTGAGGAGACCCAGTACTTC.